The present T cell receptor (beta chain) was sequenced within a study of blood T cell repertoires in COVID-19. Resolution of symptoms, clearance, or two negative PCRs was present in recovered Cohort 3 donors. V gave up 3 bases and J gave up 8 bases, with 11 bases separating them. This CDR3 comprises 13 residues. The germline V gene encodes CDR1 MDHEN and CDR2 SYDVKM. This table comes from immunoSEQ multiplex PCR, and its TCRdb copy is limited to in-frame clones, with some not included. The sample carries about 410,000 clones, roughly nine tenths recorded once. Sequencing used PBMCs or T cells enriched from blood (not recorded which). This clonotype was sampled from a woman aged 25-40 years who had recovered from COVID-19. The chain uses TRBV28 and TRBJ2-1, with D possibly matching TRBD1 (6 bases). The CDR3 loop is CASSFYRVDEQFF. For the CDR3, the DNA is TGTGCCAGCAGTTTTTACAGGGTGGATGAGCAGTTCTTC.